Listed here are 13 T cell receptor beta chains from one sample, sequenced in a study of cytomegalovirus exposure and HLA in healthy donors. In the PCR, 60 Vbeta and 13 Jbeta primers were used. TCRdb keeps only in-frame clones here, not all; method: immunoSEQ multiplex PCR. The sample has about 100,000 clones; roughly 9.1% are singletons. The sample consisted of PBMCs. All receptors come from a man aged 40-49 years in good health and CMV-seropositive.

This clone was seen a handful of times. The CDR3 region has the DNA TGTGCCAGCAGTACAGCCGGGACAGGGAGGGAAAAACTGTTTTTT. Protein product: CASSTAGTGREKLFF. The rearrangement links TRBV6-5 to TRBJ1-4, with 9 bases lining up with TRBD1. Germline loops: CDR1 MNHEY, CDR2 SVGAGI. This CDR3 contains 15 residues. Unmatched junction bases numbered 9, after V lost 5 bases and J lost 8 bases.

This clone was observed a handful of times. The genes are TRBV19 and TRBJ2-7, with 13 bases identical to TRBD2. This CDR3 comprises 15 residues. Germline CDR1 and CDR2: LNHDA and SQIVND (reference sequence). The J segment lost 6 bases and the V segment lost 1 base, leaving 3 bases of the junction unmatched. The CDR3 loop reads CASSIVGLAGVEQYF. The DNA of the CDR3 is TGTGCCAGTAGTATAGTAGGACTAGCGGGAGTCGAGCAGTACTTC.

The genes are TRBV10-2 and TRBJ2-5; TRBD1 agrees at 8 bases. The CDR3 sequence is 18 residues long. In germline, CDR1 is WSHSY, CDR2 SAAADI. The junction had 24 bases not matched to a gene; V was cut back by 11 bases and J by 4 bases. The CDR3 sequence is CAGTRGTGPPLGGETQYF. The CDR3 DNA sequence: TGCGCCGGAACACGGGGGACAGGACCTCCGTTAGGGGGAGAGACCCAGTACTTC.

The chain recombines TRBV20-1 with TRBJ2-1; D is unclear. Per the germline V gene, CDR1 is DFQATT and CDR2 is SNEGSKA (reference sequence). This CDR3 is 11 amino acids long. V shed 3 bases and J shed 10 bases, with 10 bases lying between them. The CDR3 sequence: CSASSVSEQFF. CDR3 DNA: TGCAGTGCTAGTTCAGTTTCGGAGCAGTTCTTC.

The chain combines TRBV14 with TRBJ1-4; perhaps TRBD1 as D (6 bases). From germline, CDR1 is SGHDN and CDR2 FVKESK. The CDR3 runs 15 residues. Between the trimmed V and J ends, which lost 4 bases and 5 bases, there was a span of 14 bases. CDR3: CASSLPGTHNEKLFF. CDR3 DNA: TGTGCCAGCAGCCTACCCGGGACACACAATGAAAAACTGTTTTTT.

The chain carries TRBV7-9 and TRBJ2-3, with a tentative D call TRBD2 (6 bases). The CDR3 is made up of 14 amino acids. Germline V CDR1 and CDR2: SEHNR, FQNEAQ (reference sequence). Deletions cut 7 bases from V and 0 bases from J, with 11 bases between. The CDR3 region is CASTTAGSTDTQYF. CDR3 coding DNA: TGTGCCAGCACTACGGCGGGAAGCACAGATACGCAGTATTTT.

V is TRBV6-1 and J is TRBJ1-5; 7 nucleotides match TRBD1. Per germline, CDR1 MNHNS and CDR2 SASEGT. V lost 2 bases to trimming and J lost 11 bases; unmatched junction nucleotides: 18. This CDR3 contains 17 residues. Here the CDR3 DNA reads TGTGCCAGCAGTGAAATTGTAGGTTTAAGGGGGCTCCGGTCCCAGCATTTT. Its protein is CASSEIVGLRGLRSQHF.

The chain links TRBV27 to TRBJ1-2; 9 bases match TRBD1. The CDR3 contains 14 residues. The trim removed 2 bases at V and 7 bases at J, leaving 5 bases unmatched. Germline values: CDR1 MNHEY, CDR2 SMNVEV (reference sequence). This chain's CDR3 is CASSLMGTGLGYTF. Written as DNA, the CDR3 is TGTGCCAGCAGTTTAATGGGGACAGGGCTTGGCTACACCTTC.

This clone was detected only a few times. The chain carries TRBV18 and TRBJ2-3; the D gene is possibly TRBD2 (5 bases). V lost 2 bases and J lost 6, with 15 bases in between. The CDR3 runs 15 residues. Germline assignment: CDR1 KGHSH and CDR2 LQKENI. Written as DNA, the CDR3 is TGTGCCAGCTCACCAACCCTAGCAGCTATGGATACGCAGTATTTT. The encoded protein is CASSPTLAAMDTQYF.

This clone was seen more than once but under ten times. V gene TRBV18 combines with J gene TRBJ2-1; TRBD1 matches 7 bases. The trim removed 3 bases at V and 14 bases at J, leaving 10 bases unmatched. CDR3 length equals 13 residues. Germline V gene lookup returns CDR1 KGHSH and CDR2 LQKENI. The CDR3 sequence is CASSPTHLTGKFF. In DNA, the CDR3 is TGTGCCAGCTCACCGACGCACTTGACAGGGAAGTTCTTC.

CDR3 sequence (DNA): TGTGCCAGCAGCTCGGGACTAGCGGGACAAGAGACCCAGTACTTC. It yields the protein CASSSGLAGQETQYF. The rearrangement uses TRBV9 and TRBJ2-5; the match to TRBD2 covers 13 bases. CDR1 SGDLS and CDR2 YYNGEE come from the germline V gene. V shed 4 bases, J shed 2 bases, and the junction held 2 bases outside the gene matches. This CDR3 has 15 amino acids.

The CDR3 sequence is CAISDPGTAYTYEQYF. DNA of the CDR3: TGTGCCATCAGTGACCCCGGGACAGCATACACCTACGAGCAGTACTTC. V and J are TRBV10-3 and TRBJ2-7; TRBD1 matches at 7 bases. This CDR3 has 16 amino acids. In germline, CDR1 is ENHRY, CDR2 SYGVKD. V shed 3 bases, J shed 2 bases, and the junction held 10 bases outside the gene matches.

This clone appeared a few times. This chain connects TRBV11-3 to TRBJ2-3, with D perhaps TRBD1 (5 bases). The CDR3 sequence is 12 residues long. The germline gives CDR1 SGHNT, CDR2 YENEEA. V lost 7 bases to trimming and J lost 5 bases, with 10 bases between them. CDR3 loop: CASTGRGDTQYF. The CDR3 DNA sequence: TGTGCCAGCACGGGTAGGGGAGATACGCAGTATTTT. Looking up the rest from reference TRBV11-3 and TRBJ2-3 gives the full variable domain: EAGVVQSPRYKIIEKKQPVAFWCNPISGHNTLYWYLQNLGQGPELLIRYENEEAVDDSQLPKDRFSAERLKGVDSTLKIQPAELGDSAVYLCASTGRGDTQYFGPGTRLTVL.